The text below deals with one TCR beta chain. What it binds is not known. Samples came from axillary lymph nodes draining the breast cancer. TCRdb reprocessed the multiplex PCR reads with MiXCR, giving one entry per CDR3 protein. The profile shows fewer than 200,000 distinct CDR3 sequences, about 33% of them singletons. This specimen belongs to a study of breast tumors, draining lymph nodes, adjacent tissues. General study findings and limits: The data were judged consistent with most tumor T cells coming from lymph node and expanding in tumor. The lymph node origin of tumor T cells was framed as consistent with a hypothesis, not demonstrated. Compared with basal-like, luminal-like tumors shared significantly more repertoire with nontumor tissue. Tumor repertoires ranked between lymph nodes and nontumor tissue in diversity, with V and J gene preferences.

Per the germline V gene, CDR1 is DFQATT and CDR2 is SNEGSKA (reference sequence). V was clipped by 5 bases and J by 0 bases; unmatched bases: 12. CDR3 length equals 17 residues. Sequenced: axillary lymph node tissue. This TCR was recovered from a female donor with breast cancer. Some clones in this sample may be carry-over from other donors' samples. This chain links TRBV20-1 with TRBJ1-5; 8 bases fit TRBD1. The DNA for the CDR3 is TGCAGTGCTCCACCCGGGACAGGAAGACATAGCAATCAGCCCCAGCATTTT. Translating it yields CSAPPGTGRHSNQPQHF.